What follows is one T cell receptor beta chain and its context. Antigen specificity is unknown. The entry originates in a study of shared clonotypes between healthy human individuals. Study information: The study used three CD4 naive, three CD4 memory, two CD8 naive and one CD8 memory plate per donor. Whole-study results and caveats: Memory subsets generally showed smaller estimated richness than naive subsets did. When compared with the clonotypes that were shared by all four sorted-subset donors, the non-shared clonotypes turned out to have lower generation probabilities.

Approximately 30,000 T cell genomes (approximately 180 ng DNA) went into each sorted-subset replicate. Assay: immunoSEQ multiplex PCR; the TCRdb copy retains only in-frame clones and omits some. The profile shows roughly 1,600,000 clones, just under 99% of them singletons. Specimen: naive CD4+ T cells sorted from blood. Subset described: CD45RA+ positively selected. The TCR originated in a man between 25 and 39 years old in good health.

The CDR3 spells CASSLVVGRNEKLFF. Here the CDR3 DNA reads TGTGCCAGCAGCTTGGTGGTAGGACGGAATGAAAAACTGTTTTTT. This chain connects TRBV7-2 to TRBJ1-4; D is undetermined. This CDR3 has 15 residues. Trimming removed 3 bases from V and 5 bases from J, with 13 bases in between. Germline CDR1 SGHTA, CDR2 FQGNSA.